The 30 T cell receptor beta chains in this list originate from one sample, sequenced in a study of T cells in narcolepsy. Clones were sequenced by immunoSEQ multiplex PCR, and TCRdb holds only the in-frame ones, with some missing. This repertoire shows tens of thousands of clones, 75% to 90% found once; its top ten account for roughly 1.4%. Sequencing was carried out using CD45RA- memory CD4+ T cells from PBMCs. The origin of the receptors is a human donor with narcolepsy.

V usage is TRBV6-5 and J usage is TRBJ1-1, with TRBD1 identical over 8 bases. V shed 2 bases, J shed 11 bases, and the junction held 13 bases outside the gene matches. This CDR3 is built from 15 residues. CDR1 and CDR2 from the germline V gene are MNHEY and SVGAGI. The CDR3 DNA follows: TGTGCCAGCAGTTACCCGATCGGACAGGGTGTGCGTGCTTTCTTT. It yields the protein CASSYPIGQGVRAFF.

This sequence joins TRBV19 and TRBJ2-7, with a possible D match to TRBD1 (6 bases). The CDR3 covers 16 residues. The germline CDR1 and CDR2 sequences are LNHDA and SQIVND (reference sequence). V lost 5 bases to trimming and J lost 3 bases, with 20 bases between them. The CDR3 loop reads CASSPLLIQGVYEQYF. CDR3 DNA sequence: TGTGCCAGTAGTCCCCTTCTAATACAGGGAGTCTACGAGCAGTACTTC.

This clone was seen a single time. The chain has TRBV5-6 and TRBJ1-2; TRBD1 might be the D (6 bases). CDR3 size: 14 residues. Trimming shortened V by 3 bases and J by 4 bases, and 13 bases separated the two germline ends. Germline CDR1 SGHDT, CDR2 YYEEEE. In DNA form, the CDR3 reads TGTGCCAGCAGCTCCCCCAGGGGTACCTATGGCTACACCTTC. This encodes CASSSPRGTYGYTF.

CDR3 in DNA: TGCGCCAGCAGCTTGGGAGGCTCTAACCCGAATTCACCCCTCCACTTT. Translation: CASSLGGSNPNSPLHF. The chain combines TRBV5-1 with TRBJ1-6; D remains ambiguous. The CDR3 covers 16 residues. Germline V lookup: CDR1 SGHRS, CDR2 YFSETQ. Trimming pared 0 bases from V and 7 bases from J, leaving 14 bases between.

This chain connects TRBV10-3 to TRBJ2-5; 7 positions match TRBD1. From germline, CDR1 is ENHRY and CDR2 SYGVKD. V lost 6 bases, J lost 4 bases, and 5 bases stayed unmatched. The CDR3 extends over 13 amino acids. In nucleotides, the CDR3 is TGTGCCATCAGGTTACAGGGGCCAGAGACCCAGTACTTC. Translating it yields CAIRLQGPETQYF.

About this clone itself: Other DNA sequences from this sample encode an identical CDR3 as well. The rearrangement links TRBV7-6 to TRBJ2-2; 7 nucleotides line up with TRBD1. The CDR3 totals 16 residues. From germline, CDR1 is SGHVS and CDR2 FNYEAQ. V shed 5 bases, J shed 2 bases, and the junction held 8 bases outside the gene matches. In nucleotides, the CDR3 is TGTGCCAGCAGCCCAACTGGGACAGAAAACACCGGGGAGCTGTTTTTT. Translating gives CASSPTGTENTGELFF.

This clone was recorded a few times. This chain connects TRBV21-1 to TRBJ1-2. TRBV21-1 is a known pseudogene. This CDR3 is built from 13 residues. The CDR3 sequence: CASSKGVRYGYTF. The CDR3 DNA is TGTGCCAGCAGCAAAGGCGTACGCTATGGCTACACCTTC.

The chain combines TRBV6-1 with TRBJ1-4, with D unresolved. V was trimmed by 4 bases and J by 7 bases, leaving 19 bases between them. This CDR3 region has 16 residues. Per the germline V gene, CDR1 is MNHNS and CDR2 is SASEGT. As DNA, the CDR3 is TGTGCCAGCAGTGTACAAGGTGGCGGTGTTATTGAAAAACTGTTTTTT. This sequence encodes CASSVQGGGVIEKLFF.

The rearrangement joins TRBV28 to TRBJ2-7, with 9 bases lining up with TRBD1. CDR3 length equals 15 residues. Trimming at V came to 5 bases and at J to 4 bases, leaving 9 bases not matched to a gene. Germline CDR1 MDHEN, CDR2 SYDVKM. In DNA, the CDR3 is TGTGCCAGCAGTGGGCTTGGGACAGGGAAGTACGAGCAGTACTTC. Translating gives CASSGLGTGKYEQYF.

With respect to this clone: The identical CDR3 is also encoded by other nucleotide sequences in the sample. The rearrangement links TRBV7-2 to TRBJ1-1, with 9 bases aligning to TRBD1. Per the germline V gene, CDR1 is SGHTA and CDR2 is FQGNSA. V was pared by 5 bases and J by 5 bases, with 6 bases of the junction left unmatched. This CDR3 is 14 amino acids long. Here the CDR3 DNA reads TGTGCCAGCAGCCTACAGGGGGCGCGAACTGAAGCTTTCTTT. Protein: CASSLQGARTEAFF.

This chain's CDR3 is CASSLTGTGAETQYF. The CDR3 region has the DNA TGTGCCAGCAGCCTGACCGGGACAGGGGCGGAGACCCAGTACTTC. The V gene is TRBV28, the J gene TRBJ2-5; TRBD1 aligns across 10 bases. V shed 6 bases, J shed 5 bases, and the junction held 9 bases outside the gene matches. The CDR3 runs to 15 residues. The germline V gene encodes CDR1 MDHEN and CDR2 SYDVKM.

CDR3 loop: CASSLDLRGGHNYGYTF. CDR3 coding DNA: TGTGCCAGCAGCTTAGATCTAAGGGGAGGCCATAACTATGGCTACACCTTC. The V gene is TRBV11-2, the J gene TRBJ1-2, with D possibly matching TRBD1 (5 bases). V gave up 0 bases and J gave up 1 base, with 15 bases separating them. This CDR3 is 17 amino acids long. Germline assignment: CDR1 SGHAT and CDR2 FQNNGV.

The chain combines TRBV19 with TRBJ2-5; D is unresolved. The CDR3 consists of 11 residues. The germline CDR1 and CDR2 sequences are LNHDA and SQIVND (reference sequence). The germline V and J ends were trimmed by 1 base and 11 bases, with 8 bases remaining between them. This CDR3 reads CASSIAGEQYF. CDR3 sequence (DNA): TGTGCCAGTAGTATAGCTGGTGAGCAGTACTTC.

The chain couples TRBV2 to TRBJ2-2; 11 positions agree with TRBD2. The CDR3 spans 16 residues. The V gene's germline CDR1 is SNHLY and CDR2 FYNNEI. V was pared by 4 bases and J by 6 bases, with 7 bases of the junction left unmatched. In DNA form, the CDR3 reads TGTGCCAGCAGTGTATTACTAGCGGGAGATGCCGGGGAGCTGTTTTTT. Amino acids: CASSVLLAGDAGELFF.

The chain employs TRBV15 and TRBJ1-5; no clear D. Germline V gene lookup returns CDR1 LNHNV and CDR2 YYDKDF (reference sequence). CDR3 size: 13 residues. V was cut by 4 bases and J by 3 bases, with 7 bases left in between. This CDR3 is CATSTGFNQPQHF. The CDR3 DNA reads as TGTGCCACCAGCACGGGGTTCAATCAGCCCCAGCATTTT.

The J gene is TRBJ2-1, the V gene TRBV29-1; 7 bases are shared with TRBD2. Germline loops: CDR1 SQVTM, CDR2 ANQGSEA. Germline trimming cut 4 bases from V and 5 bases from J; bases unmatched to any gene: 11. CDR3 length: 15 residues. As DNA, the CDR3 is TGCAGCGTTGTGTGGGACTATACATCGAACAATGAGCAGTTCTTC. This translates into CSVVWDYTSNNEQFF.

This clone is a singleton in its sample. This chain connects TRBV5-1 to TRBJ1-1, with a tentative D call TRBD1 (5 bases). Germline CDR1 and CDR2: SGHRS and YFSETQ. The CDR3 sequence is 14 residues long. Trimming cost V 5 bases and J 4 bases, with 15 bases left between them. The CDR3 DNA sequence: TGCGCCAGCAGACCTGGACGCGGGGGCACTGAAGCTTTCTTT. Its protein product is CASRPGRGGTEAFF.

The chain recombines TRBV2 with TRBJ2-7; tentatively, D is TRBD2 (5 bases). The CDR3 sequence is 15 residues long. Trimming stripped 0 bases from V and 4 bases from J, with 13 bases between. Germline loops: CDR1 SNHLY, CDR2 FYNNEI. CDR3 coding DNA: TGTGCCAGCAGTGAAGCGCGGGCAGCAGATTACGAGCAGTACTTC. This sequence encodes CASSEARAADYEQYF.

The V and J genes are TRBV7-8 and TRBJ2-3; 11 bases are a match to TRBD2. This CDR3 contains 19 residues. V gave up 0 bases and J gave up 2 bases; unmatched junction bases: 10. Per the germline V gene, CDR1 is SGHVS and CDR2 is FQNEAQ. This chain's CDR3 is CASSLASGSSGRNTDTQYF. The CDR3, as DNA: TGTGCCAGCAGCTTAGCGTCGGGTTCTAGCGGGAGGAACACAGATACGCAGTATTTT.

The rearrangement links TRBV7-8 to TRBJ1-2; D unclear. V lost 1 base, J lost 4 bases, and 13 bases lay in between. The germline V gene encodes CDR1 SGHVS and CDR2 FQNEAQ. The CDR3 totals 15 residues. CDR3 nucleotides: TGTGCCAGCAGCTTAGGGGCAGTTACAACCTATGGCTACACCTTC. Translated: CASSLGAVTTYGYTF.

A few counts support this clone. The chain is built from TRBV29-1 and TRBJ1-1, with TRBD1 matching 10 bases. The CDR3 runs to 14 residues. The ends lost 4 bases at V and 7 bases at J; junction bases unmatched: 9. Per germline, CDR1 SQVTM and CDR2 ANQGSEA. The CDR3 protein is CSVGQGAFGSEAFF. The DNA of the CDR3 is TGCAGCGTTGGACAGGGGGCGTTTGGTAGTGAAGCTTTCTTT.

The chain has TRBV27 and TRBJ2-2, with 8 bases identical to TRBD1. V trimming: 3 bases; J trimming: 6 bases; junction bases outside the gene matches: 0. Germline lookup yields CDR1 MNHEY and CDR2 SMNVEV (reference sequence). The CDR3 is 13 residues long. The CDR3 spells CASSFRGPGELFF. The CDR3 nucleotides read TGTGCCAGCAGTTTCAGGGGGCCCGGGGAGCTGTTTTTT.

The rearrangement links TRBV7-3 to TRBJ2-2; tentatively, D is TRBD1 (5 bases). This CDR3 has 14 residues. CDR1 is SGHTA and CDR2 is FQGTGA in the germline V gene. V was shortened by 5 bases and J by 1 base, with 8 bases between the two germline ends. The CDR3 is CASSRTGNTGELFF. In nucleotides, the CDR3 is TGTGCCAGCAGCCGTACAGGGAACACCGGGGAGCTGTTTTTT.

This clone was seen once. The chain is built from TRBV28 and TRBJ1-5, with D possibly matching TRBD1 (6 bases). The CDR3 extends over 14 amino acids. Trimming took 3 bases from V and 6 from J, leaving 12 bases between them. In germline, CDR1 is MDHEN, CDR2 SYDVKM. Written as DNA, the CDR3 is TGTGCCAGCAGTTTGCCCGGACAGCTTCAGCCCCAGCATTTT. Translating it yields CASSLPGQLQPQHF. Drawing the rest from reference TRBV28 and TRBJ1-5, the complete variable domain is DVKVTQSSRYLVKRTGEKVFLECVQDMDHENMFWYRQDPGLGLRLIYFSYDVKMKEKGDIPEGYSVSREKKERFSLILESASTNQTSMYLCASSLPGQLQPQHFGDGTRLSIL.

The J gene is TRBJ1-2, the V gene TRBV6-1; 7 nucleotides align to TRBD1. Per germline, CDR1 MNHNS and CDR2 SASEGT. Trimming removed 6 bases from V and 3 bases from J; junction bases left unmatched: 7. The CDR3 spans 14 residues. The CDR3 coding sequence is TGTGCCAGCAGGGAGGGGACAGCAGACTATGGCTACACCTTC. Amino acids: CASREGTADYGYTF.

CDR3 region: CAWSSRDRTFLDYGYTF. The CDR3 DNA reads TGTGCCTGGAGCTCCCGGGACAGGACGTTTTTGGACTATGGCTACACCTTC. The chain uses TRBV30 and TRBJ1-2; TRBD1 matches at 8 bases. The V gene end was trimmed by 3 bases and the J gene end by 3 bases; junction bases not matched to a gene: 15. This CDR3 comprises 17 residues. Germline V gene data show CDR1 as GTSNPN and CDR2 as SVGIG (reference sequence).

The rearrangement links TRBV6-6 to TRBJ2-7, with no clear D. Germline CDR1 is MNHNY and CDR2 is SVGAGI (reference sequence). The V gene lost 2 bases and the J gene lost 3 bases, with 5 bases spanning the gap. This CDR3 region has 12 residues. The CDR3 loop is CASSYAGYEQYF. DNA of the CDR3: TGTGCCAGCAGTTACGCCGGCTACGAGCAGTACTTC.

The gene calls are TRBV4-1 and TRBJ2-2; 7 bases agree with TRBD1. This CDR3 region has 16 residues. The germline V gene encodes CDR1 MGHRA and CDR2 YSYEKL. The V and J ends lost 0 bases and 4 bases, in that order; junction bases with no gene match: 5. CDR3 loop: CASSQDGKGATGELFF. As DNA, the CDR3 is TGCGCCAGCAGCCAAGATGGGAAGGGGGCCACCGGGGAGCTGTTTTTT.

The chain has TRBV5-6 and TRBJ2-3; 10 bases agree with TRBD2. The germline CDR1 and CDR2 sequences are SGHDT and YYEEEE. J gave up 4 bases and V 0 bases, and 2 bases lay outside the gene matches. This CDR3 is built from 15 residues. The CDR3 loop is CASSLDSGRSDTQYF. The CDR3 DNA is TGTGCCAGCAGCTTGGATAGCGGGAGGTCAGATACGCAGTATTTT.

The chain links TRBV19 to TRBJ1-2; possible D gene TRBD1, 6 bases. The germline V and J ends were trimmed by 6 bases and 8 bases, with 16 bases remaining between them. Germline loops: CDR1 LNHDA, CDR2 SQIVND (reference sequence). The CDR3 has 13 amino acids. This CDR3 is CASRLDRNNGYTF. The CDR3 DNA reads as TGTGCCAGTAGACTGGACAGAAATAACGGCTACACCTTC.